These T cell receptor beta chains were read from a single sample in a study of CD8 T cells in Susac syndrome. TCRdb re-called the immunoSEQ multiplex PCR reads with MiXCR, one entry per CDR3 protein. The table records about 120,000 distinct CDR3 sequences, just under 95% of them present only once. Specimen: CD4+ T cells from PBMCs. The receptors stem from a human donor with multiple sclerosis. The conserved cysteine and the conserved F or W are not part of the CDR3 here.

TRBV19	TRBJ1-2	ASSRMTGSYGYT
TRBV6-2/TRBV6-3	TRBJ2-7	ATYGENQPTSYEQY
TRBV28	TRBJ2-3	ASSDRDWFLDTQY
TRBV24-1	TRBJ2-5	ATSDLGGVSAQY
TRBV14	TRBJ2-7	ASSQGIAGWREQY
TRBV12-3/TRBV12-4	TRBJ2-3	ASSLFAPGTGEDTQY
TRBV27	TRBJ2-7	ASSLKRTVSYEQY
TRBV29-1	TRBJ1-1	SVGNGLNTEAF
TRBV4-1	TRBJ2-6	ASSQDRGGANVLT
TRBV9	TRBJ2-5	ASSPLGRWTETQY
TRBV2	TRBJ2-5	ASSTHGIQETQY
TRBV12-5	TRBJ1-5	ASGLVGNHPQH
TRBV20-1	TRBJ2-5	SASNPGQGTQY
TRBV3-1	TRBJ1-6	ASSPRSNNSPLH
TRBV3-1	TRBJ2-2	ASSHRSDLNTGELF
TRBV5-8	TRBJ1-1	ASSLFAVEAF
TRBV29-1	TRBJ1-1	SVVGVGTEAF
TRBV18	TRBJ1-5	ASSPTNSNQPQH
TRBV7-2	TRBJ2-5	ASSLAAGAQETQY
TRBV9	TRBJ2-3	ASSVGASTDTQY
TRBV5-1	TRBJ2-3	ASSLAVSGTQY
TRBV7-2	TRBJ1-2	ASSLGPANYGYT
TRBV9	TRBJ1-6	ASSVGGEAYNSPLH
TRBV6-6	TRBJ2-7	ASSSSRAGAYEQY
TRBV3-1	TRBJ1-2	ASTPQGHYGYT
TRBV30	TRBJ1-6	AWIDTYHSPLH
TRBV3-1	TRBJ2-3	ASGNGGSGAYRDTQY
TRBV7-9	TRBJ2-3	ASSLGGRDTQY
TRBV11-2	TRBJ1-1	ASAVEGRMNTEAF
TRBV6-2/TRBV6-3	TRBJ2-7	ASSPEQEPYEQY
TRBV21-1	TRBJ2-7	ARCRGTGTYEQY
TRBV29-1	TRBJ2-6	SVGTNSGANVLT
TRBV11-3	TRBJ2-1	ASSLGGTERNNEQF
TRBV9	TRBJ2-3	ASSVTGEGTDTQY
TRBV12-3/TRBV12-4	TRBJ2-7	ASSLSGGVSYEQY